Following are 15 T cell receptor beta chains from one sample sequenced in a study of glioma-infiltrating T cells. TCR alpha and beta CDR3 regions were amplified from RNA using iRepertoire nested multiplex PCR. TCRdb re-called the multiplex PCR reads with MiXCR, one entry per CDR3 protein. The sample contains 150,000 or so distinct CDR3 sequences, about two fifths of which appear only once. Sample: glioma tissue, nonneoplastic brain tissue, or PBMCs (not recorded which). The receptors were gathered from a human donor with low-grade glioma or glioblastoma, undergoing nonglioma brain surgery, or in good health (not recorded which).

This clonotype occurred many times. Germline is not matched at one junction end, which may reflect a read error. The genes are TRBV6-1 and TRBJ2-1; D is unresolved. The CDR3 totals 13 residues. Germline values: CDR1 MNHNS, CDR2 SASEGT. The CDR3 nucleotides are TGTGCCTGCAGCCTTTCCCCCTACAATGAGCAGTTCTTC. Translated: CACSLSPYNEQFF.

The chain combines TRBV4-3 with TRBJ2-4; TRBD1 aligns across 8 bases. J lost 6 bases, V lost 1 base, and 5 bases had no gene match. Germline assignment: CDR1 LGHNA and CDR2 YSLEER. The CDR3 covers 15 residues. CDR3 in DNA: TGCGCCAGCAGCCAAGGGCACAGGGGGGTAAACATTCAGTACTTC. It yields the protein CASSQGHRGVNIQYF.

The V gene is TRBV12-3 or TRBV12-4, the J gene TRBJ2-2, with D perhaps TRBD2 (5 bases). Trimming left V 1 base short and J 3 bases short, with 12 bases between. The CDR3 extends over 16 amino acids. CDR3 residues: CASSLGLTYHTGELFF. The CDR3 DNA follows: TGTGCCAGCAGTTTAGGACTAACTTACCACACCGGGGAGCTGTTTTTT.

This rearrangement joins TRBV6-1 to TRBJ1-2; D is unclear. V was shortened by 4 bases and J by 3 bases, with 6 bases between the two germline ends. CDR1 and CDR2 from the germline V gene are MNHNS and SASEGT. The CDR3 has 12 residues. CDR3 sequence (DNA): TGTGCCAGCAGTGCTGGGGACTATGGCTACACCTTC. Its translation is CASSAGDYGYTF.

The chain recombines TRBV4-1 with TRBJ1-2; D is possibly TRBD1 (5 bases). CDR3 length equals 14 residues. The ends were cut back, 3 bases at V and 14 bases at J, with 22 bases in the middle. Germline loops: CDR1 MGHRA, CDR2 YSYEKL. The CDR3 DNA sequence: TGCGCCAGCAGCCACCCCGACAGTAGGCCCCTTGATACCTTC. This translates into CASSHPDSRPLDTF.

A remark on this clonotype: At one end the junction does not follow the germline gene, possibly because of a read error. The chain carries TRBV20-1 and TRBJ2-7, with 8 bases aligning to TRBD2. The V gene's germline CDR1 is DFQATT and CDR2 SNEGSKA (reference sequence). The CDR3 runs 18 residues. This CDR3 is CSARDSWTSSNLPYEQYF. CDR3 nucleotide sequence: TGCAGTGCTAGAGATTCTTGGACTAGCTCCAATCTTCCCTATGAGCAGTACTTC.

A few counts support this clonotype. V and J are TRBV28 and TRBJ1-2, with unresolved D. CDR3 length equals 15 residues. CDR1 and CDR2 (germline): MDHEN, SYDVKM. Trimming took off 5 bases at V and 2 bases at J, with 15 bases between the two ends. The CDR3 nucleotides read TGTGCCAGCAGTCCCTCACTAGACGGGAACTATGGCTACACCTTC. Protein product: CASSPSLDGNYGYTF.

This clonotype was seen repeatedly, ten times or more. The rearrangement joins TRBV27 to TRBJ2-5; 7 bases align to TRBD1. CDR1 and CDR2 (germline): MNHEY, SMNVEV (reference sequence). The junction had 4 bases not matched to a gene; V was cut back by 4 bases and J by 2 bases. CDR3 length: 14 residues. CDR3 DNA: TGTGCCAGCAGTTATAGGACAGGTCAAGAGACCCAGTACTTC. Its protein product is CASSYRTGQETQYF.

In its sample, this clonotype was seen many times. The rearrangement uses TRBV6-2 or TRBV6-3 and TRBJ2-1, with 9 bases matching TRBD2. The CDR3 consists of 16 residues. The V gene end was trimmed by 5 bases and the J gene end by 0 bases; junction bases not matched to a gene: 5. Germline V lookup: CDR1 MNHEY, CDR2 SVGEGT. The CDR3 coding sequence is TGTGCCAGCAGTCTAGCGGGACGAAGCTCCTACAATGAGCAGTTCTTC. This translates into CASSLAGRSSYNEQFF.

This clonotype has just a few counts. The rearrangement joins TRBV6-5 to TRBJ1-1; possible D gene TRBD1, 5 bases. The CDR3 is 15 amino acids. V was clipped by 6 bases and J by 1 base, with 15 bases between them. Germline V CDR1 and CDR2: MNHEY, SVGAGI. As DNA, the CDR3 is TGTGCCAGCAGACGCCTCGGGACGGCGAACACTGAAGCTTTCTTT. Residues: CASRRLGTANTEAFF.

This rearrangement joins TRBV5-6 to TRBJ2-1; no clear D gene. The germline V gene encodes CDR1 SGHDT and CDR2 YYEEEE. V was shortened by 4 bases and J by 1 base, with 12 bases between the two germline ends. The length of the CDR3 is 15 residues. The DNA for the CDR3 is TGTGCCAGCAGCCGCCGGACCACTTCCTACAATGAGCAGTTCTTC. It yields the protein CASSRRTTSYNEQFF.

The V gene is TRBV6-1, the J gene TRBJ2-7; no reliable D call. This CDR3 is 14 amino acids long. With 8 bases removed from V and 2 bases from J, the gap between germline ends came to 16 bases. Germline CDR1 and CDR2: MNHNS and SASEGT. CDR3 in DNA: TGTGCCAGCCTCGGTTATTGGGATCCCTACGAGCAGTACTTC. Translating it yields CASLGYWDPYEQYF.

The chain recombines TRBV28 with TRBJ2-3; 10 nucleotides align to TRBD2. With 4 bases clipped from V and 2 bases from J, the junction kept 15 bases outside the gene matches. From germline, CDR1 is MDHEN and CDR2 SYDVKM. This CDR3 contains 19 residues. CDR3: CASSYPSSGRAEVTDTQYF. The CDR3 coding sequence is TGTGCCAGCAGTTACCCCTCCAGCGGGAGGGCCGAGGTCACAGATACGCAGTATTTT.

The chain has TRBV10-1 and TRBJ1-1; perhaps TRBD1 as D (6 bases). The germline gives CDR1 WNHNN, CDR2 SYGVQD (reference sequence). The CDR3 has 12 amino acids. With 3 bases removed from V and 10 bases from J, the gap between germline ends came to 12 bases. In DNA, the CDR3 is TGCGCCAGCAGTGACCCGACAGGAAGAGCTTTCTTT. It is translated as CASSDPTGRAFF.

This clonotype has more than one count but fewer than ten. For the CDR3, the DNA is TGCAGCGCCACACAGGGAAACAATGAGCAGTTCTTC. Protein sequence: CSATQGNNEQFF. V is TRBV29-1 and J is TRBJ2-1, with TRBD1 as a possible D gene (6 bases). Germline lookup yields CDR1 SQVTM and CDR2 ANQGSEA. The CDR3 spans 12 residues. The V and J ends lost 7 bases and 5 bases respectively, with 12 bases between them.